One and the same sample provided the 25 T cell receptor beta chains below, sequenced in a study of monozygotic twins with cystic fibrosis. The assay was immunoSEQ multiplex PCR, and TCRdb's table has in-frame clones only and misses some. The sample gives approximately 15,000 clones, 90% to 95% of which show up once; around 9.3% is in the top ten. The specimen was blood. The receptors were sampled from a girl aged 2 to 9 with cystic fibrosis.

DNA of the CDR3: TGTGCCAGCAGCTTGGGTTTAAGGGGGGGTACTGAAGCTTTCTTT. This translates into CASSLGLRGGTEAFF. J is TRBJ1-1 and V is TRBV5-8; tentatively, D is TRBD1 (6 bases). V was shortened by 0 bases and J by 5 bases, with 14 bases between the two germline ends. Germline V gene sequence: CDR1 SGHTS, CDR2 YDEGEE. The CDR3 extends over 15 amino acids.

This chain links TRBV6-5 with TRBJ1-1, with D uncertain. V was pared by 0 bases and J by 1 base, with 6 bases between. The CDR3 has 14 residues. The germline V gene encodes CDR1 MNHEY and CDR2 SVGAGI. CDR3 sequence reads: CASSYSAENTEAFF. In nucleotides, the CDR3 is TGTGCCAGCAGTTACTCGGCAGAGAACACTGAAGCTTTCTTT.

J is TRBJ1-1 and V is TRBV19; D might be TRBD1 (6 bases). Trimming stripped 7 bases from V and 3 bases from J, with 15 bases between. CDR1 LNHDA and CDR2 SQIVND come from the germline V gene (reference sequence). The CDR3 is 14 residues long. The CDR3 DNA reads TGTGCCAGTATCCCGGCGGGGGGCCACACTGAAGCTTTCTTT. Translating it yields CASIPAGGHTEAFF. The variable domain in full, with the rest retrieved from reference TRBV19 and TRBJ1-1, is DGGITQSPKYLFRKEGQNVTLSCEQNLNHDAMYWYRQDPGQGLRLIYYSQIVNDFQKGDIAEGYSVSREKKESFPLTVTSAQKNPTAFYLCASIPAGGHTEAFFGQGTRLTVV.

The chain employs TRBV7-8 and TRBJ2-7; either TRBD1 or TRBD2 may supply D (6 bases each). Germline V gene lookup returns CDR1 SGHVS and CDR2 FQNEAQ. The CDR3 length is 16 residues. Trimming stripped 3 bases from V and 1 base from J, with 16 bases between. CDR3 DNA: TGTGCCAGCAGCTTTTGGGGCGGGACAAGGTCCTACGAGCAGTACTTC. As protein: CASSFWGGTRSYEQYF.

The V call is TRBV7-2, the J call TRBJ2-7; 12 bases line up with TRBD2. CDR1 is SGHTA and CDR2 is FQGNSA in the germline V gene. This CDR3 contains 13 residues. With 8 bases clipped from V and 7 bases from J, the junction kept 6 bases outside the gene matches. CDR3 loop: CASRETSGSEQYF. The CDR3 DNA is TGTGCCAGCCGCGAGACTAGCGGGAGTGAGCAGTACTTC.

In nucleotides, the CDR3 is TGTGCCAGCAGCTTACCTGGAATTCCTGAGCAGTTCTTC. This gives the protein CASSLPGIPEQFF. The chain combines TRBV7-3 with TRBJ2-1; D remains unclear. Germline values: CDR1 SGHTA, CDR2 FQGTGA. V was cut by 2 bases and J by 9 bases, with 11 bases left in between. The CDR3 is 13 residues long.

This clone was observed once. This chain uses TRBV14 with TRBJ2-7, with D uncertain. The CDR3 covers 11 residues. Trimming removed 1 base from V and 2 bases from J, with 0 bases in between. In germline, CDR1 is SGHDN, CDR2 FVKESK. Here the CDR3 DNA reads TGTGCCAGCAGCCAAGCCTACGAGCAGTACTTC. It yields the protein CASSQAYEQYF.

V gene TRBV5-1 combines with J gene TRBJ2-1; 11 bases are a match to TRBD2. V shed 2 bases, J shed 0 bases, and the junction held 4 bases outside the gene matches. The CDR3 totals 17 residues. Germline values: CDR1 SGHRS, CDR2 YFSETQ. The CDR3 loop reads CASSFGLAGSSYNEQFF. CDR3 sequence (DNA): TGCGCCAGCAGCTTCGGACTAGCGGGCAGCTCCTACAATGAGCAGTTCTTC.

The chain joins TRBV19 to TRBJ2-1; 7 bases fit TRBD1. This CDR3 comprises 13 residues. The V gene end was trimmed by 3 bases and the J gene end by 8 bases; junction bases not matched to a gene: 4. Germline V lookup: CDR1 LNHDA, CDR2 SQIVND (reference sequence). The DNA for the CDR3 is TGTGCCAGTAGTATTCGACAGGGATATGAGCAGTTCTTC. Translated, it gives CASSIRQGYEQFF.

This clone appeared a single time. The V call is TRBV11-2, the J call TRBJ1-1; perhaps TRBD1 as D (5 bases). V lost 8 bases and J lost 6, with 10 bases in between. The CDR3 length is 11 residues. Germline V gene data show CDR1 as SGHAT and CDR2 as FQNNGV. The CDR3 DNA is TGTGCCAGCTCCGTGGGGGCTGAAGCTTTCTTT. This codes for CASSVGAEAFF. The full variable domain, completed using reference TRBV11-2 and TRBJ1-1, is EAGVAQSPRYKIIEKRQSVAFWCNPISGHATLYWYQQILGQGPKLLIQFQNNGVVDDSQLPKDRFSAERLKGVDSTLKIQPAKLEDSAVYLCASSVGAEAFFGQGTRLTVV.

The CDR3 nucleotides read TGTGCCAGCAGCGTTAGCGGGAGGGTGGGGAATGAGCAGTTCTTC. It is translated as CASSVSGRVGNEQFF. The J gene is TRBJ2-1, the V gene TRBV9; 11 nucleotides line up with TRBD2. The CDR3 has 15 residues. The V segment lost 2 bases and the J segment 7 bases; nucleotides outside the gene matches: 5. Germline CDR1 is SGDLS and CDR2 is YYNGEE.

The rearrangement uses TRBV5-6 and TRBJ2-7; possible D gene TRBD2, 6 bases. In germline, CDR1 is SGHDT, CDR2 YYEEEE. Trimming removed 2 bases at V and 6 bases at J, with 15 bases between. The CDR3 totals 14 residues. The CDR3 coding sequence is TGTGCCAGCAGCTTAGGGCGGGAAGGGCTCGAGCAGTACTTC. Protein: CASSLGREGLEQYF.

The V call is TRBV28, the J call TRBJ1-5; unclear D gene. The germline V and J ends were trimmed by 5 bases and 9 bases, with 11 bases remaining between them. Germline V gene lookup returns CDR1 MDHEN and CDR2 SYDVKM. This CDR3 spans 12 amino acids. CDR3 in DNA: TGTGCCAGCAGTCCCACGAAGATGCCCCAGCATTTT. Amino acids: CASSPTKMPQHF.

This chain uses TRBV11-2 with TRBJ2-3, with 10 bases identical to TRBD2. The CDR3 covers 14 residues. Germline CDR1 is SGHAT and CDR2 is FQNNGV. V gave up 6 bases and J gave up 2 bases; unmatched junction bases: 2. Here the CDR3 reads CASRLAGSTDTQYF. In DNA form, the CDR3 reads TGTGCCAGCAGACTAGCGGGATCCACAGATACGCAGTATTTT.

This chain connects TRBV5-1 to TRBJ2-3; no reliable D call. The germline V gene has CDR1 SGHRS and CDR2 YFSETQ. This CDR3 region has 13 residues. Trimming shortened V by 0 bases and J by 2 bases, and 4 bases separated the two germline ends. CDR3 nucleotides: TGCGCCAGCAGCTTGGGATACACAGATACGCAGTATTTT. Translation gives CASSLGYTDTQYF. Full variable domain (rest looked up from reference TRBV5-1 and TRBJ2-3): KAGVTQTPRYLIKTRGQQVTLSCSPISGHRSVSWYQQTPGQGLQFLFEYFSETQRNKGNFPGRFSGRQFSNSRSEMNVSTLELGDSALYLCASSLGYTDTQYFGPGTRLTVL.

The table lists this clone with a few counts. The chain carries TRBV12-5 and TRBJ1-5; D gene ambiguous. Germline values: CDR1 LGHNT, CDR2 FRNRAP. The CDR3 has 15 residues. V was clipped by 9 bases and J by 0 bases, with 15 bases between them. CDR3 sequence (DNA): TGTGCTAGGGGGTGTCGAGAGGATAGCAATCAGCCCCAGCATTTT. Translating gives CARGCREDSNQPQHF.

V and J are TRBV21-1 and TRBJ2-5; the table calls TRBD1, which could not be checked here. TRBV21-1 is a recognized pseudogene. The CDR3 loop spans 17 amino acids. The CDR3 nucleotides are TGTGCCAGCAGCAAAGAGTTGTGGTGGAAGGGGGTAGAGACCCAGTACTTC. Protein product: CASSKELWWKGVETQYF.

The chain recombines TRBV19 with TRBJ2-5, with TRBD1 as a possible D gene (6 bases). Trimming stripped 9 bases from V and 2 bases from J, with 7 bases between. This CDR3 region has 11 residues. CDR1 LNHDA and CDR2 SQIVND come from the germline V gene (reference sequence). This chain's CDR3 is CASGQQETQYF. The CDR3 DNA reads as TGTGCCAGCGGACAGCAAGAGACCCAGTACTTC.

CDR3 in DNA: TGTGCCTGGAGTGTACTGGAGGGGTACACCTTC. It specifies CAWSVLEGYTF. The rearrangement uses TRBV30 and TRBJ1-2; D might be TRBD1 (5 bases). CDR1 and CDR2 (germline): GTSNPN, SVGIG (reference sequence). The CDR3 is 11 residues long. Trimming took 0 bases from V and 11 from J, leaving 10 bases between them.

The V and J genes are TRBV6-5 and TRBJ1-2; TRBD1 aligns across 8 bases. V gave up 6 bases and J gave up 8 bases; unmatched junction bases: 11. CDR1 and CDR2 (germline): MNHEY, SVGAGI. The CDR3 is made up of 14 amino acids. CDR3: CASRPGQARGGYTF. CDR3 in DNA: TGTGCCAGCAGACCGGGACAGGCAAGGGGAGGCTACACCTTC.

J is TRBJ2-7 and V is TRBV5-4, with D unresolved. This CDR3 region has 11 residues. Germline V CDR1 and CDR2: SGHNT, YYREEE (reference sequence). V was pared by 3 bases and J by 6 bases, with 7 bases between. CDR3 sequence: CASSSTIEQYF. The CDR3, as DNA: TGTGCCAGCAGCTCCACTATCGAGCAGTACTTC.

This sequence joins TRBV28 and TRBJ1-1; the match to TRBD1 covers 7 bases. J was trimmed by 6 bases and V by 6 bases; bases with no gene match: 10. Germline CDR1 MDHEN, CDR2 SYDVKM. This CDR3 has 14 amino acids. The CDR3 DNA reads TGTGCCAGCAGCCCCACAGGGGTGGGCCCTGAAGCTTTCTTT. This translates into CASSPTGVGPEAFF.

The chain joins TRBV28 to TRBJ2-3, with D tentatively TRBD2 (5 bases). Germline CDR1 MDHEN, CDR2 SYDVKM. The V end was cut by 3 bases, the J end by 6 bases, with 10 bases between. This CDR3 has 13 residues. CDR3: CASSLRVPDTQYF. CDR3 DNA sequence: TGTGCCAGCAGTTTGAGGGTCCCCGATACGCAGTATTTT.

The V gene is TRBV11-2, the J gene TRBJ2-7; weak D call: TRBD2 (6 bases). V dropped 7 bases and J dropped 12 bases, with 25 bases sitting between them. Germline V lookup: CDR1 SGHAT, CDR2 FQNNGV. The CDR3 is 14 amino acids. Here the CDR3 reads CASTESRSGSPRYF. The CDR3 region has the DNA TGTGCCAGCACCGAAAGTCGGAGCGGGTCCCCGAGGTACTTC. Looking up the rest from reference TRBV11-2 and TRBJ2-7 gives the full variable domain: EAGVAQSPRYKIIEKRQSVAFWCNPISGHATLYWYQQILGQGPKLLIQFQNNGVVDDSQLPKDRFSAERLKGVDSTLKIQPAKLEDSAVYLCASTESRSGSPRYFGPGTRLTVT.

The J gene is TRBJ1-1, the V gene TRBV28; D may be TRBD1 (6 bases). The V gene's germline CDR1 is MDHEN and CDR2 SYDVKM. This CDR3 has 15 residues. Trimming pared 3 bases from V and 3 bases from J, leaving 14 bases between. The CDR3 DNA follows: TGTGCCAGCAGTTTCCAACAGGGAGGGTACACTGAAGCTTTCTTT. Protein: CASSFQQGGYTEAFF.